Listed below are T cell receptor beta chains from one sample, sequenced in a study of OX40 agonist ivuxolimab in advanced cancers. Generated by immunoSEQ multiplex PCR, the TCRdb table keeps only in-frame clones and is missing some. The table has about 15,000 clones, 80% to 90% seen once. The sequences come from CD4+ or CD8+ T cells sorted from blood, collected in a trial of the OX40 agonist ivuxolimab. The receptors come from an adult with an advanced solid tumor such as melanoma, head and neck, liver or kidney cancer. CDR3s include the opening cysteine and the closing phenylalanine or tryptophan. The D gene is left open where the match is weak. Rows give clone size only sometimes, using once, few, many, or a class for an expanded clone.

D	size	V	J	DNA	CDR3
TRBD2	-	TRBV2	TRBJ2-5	TGTGCCAGCAGGAGGACTAGCGGTTACCAAGAGACCCAGTACTTC	CASRRTSGYQETQYF
-	once	TRBV5-1	TRBJ2-7	TGCGCCAGCAGCTTGGAACAGGCCCTTATCCACGAGCAGTACTTC	CASSLEQALIHEQYF
TRBD1	few	TRBV7-1	TRBJ1-2	TGTGCCAGCAGCGGGGACCGGGACAGACTCTATGGCTACACCTTC	CASSGDRDRLYGYTF
-	-	TRBV11-2	TRBJ1-4	TGTGCCAGCAGCTGGGGGTGGGATGGTCGAAATGAAAAACTGTTTTTT	CASSWGWDGRNEKLFF
TRBD1	once	TRBV4-1	TRBJ1-2	TGCGCCAGCAGCCACCATACCGGACAGGGGAACTATGGCTACACCTTC	CASSHHTGQGNYGYTF
-	few	TRBV9	TRBJ1-1	TGTGCCAGCAGCGCCGAGACGGGACCCAGGGCGATTGAAGCTTTCTTT	CASSAETGPRAIEAFF
TRBD1	-	TRBV19	TRBJ1-2	TGTGCCAGTAGTAATTTTGTGGACAGGGCCCTCATCCACTATGGCTACACCTTC	CASSNFVDRALIHYGYTF
TRBD1	-	TRBV10-3	TRBJ1-3	TGTGCCATCAGTCCTGACAGGGGGCGGGAAAACACCATATATTTT	CAISPDRGRENTIYF
TRBD1	-	TRBV27	TRBJ2-7	TGTGCCAGCAGTACCGGGACAGGGGGCAACGAGCAGTACTTC	CASSTGTGGNEQYF
-	-	TRBV9	TRBJ1-4	TGTGCCAGCAGCGTAGATGAGGAGAATGAAAAACTGTTTTTT	CASSVDEENEKLFF
TRBD2	-	TRBV5-1	TRBJ2-1	TGCGCCAGCAGGTCAACTAGCGATGAGCAGTTCTTC	CASRSTSDEQFF
TRBD2	-	TRBV15	TRBJ2-7	TGTGCCACCAGCGAGGCGGGAGGGCCCTCATACGAGCAGTACTTC	CATSEAGGPSYEQYF
TRBD2	-	TRBV5-4	TRBJ2-2	TGTGCCAGCAGCCCGACTAGCGGGACGGTCGGGGAGCTGTTTTTT	CASSPTSGTVGELFF
TRBD1	medium-sized	TRBV18	TRBJ2-7	TGTGCCAGCTCAGCCCCCGGGACAGAGAAGAACGAGCAGTACTTC	CASSAPGTEKNEQYF
-	-	TRBV21-1	TRBJ1-1	TGTGCCAGCAGCAAACGATGGTGGGACATCAGAGCTTTCTTT	CASSKRWWDIRAFF
-	-	TRBV6-1	TRBJ1-2	TGTGCCAGCAGCACCTATGGCTACACCTTC	CASSTYGYTF
TRBD2	-	TRBV5-6	TRBJ2-1	TGTGCCAGCAGCTTACAGACTAGCGGGAGATTTAATGAGCAGTTCTTC	CASSLQTSGRFNEQFF
-	-	TRBV4-2	TRBJ2-3	TGTGCCAGCAGCCAAGTCAAAACTAGCACAGATACGCAGTATTTT	CASSQVKTSTDTQYF
TRBD2	-	TRBV2	TRBJ2-3	TGTGCCAGCAGTGAAGGCGCGGGGGGGTTCACAGATACGCAGTATTTT	CASSEGAGGFTDTQYF
TRBD1	-	TRBV30	TRBJ2-2	TGTGCCTGGGAGGGAGGGACAGGGACTATCGGGGAGCTGTTTTTT	CAWEGGTGTIGELFF
-	once	TRBV19	TRBJ1-1	TGTGCCAGTAGTATTTATGGGAACACTGAAGCTTTCTTT	CASSIYGNTEAFF
TRBD2	-	TRBV7-9	TRBJ2-1	TGTGCCAGCAGCTTGCTTTCGGGACTAGCGGGAGTCAATGAGCAGTTCTTC	CASSLLSGLAGVNEQFF
TRBD2	-	TRBV10-3	TRBJ2-1	TGTGCCATCAGTGGGGCACCCGTGACTAGCAGCTCATCGGATGAGCAGTTCTTC	CAISGAPVTSSSSDEQFF
TRBD1	-	TRBV7-9	TRBJ1-2	TGTGCCAGCAGCCCGGGGACAGACTATGGCTACACCTTC	CASSPGTDYGYTF
TRBD1	-	TRBV5-1	TRBJ2-3	TGCGCCAGCAGTGAACAGGGGGCCACAGATACGCAGTATTTT	CASSEQGATDTQYF
-	-	TRBV18	TRBJ2-2	TGTGCCAGCTCACCCGTGGATGCTGGGGAGCTGTTTTTT	CASSPVDAGELFF
-	-	TRBV19	TRBJ2-1	TGTGCCAGTAGTCCCCGACACCTAAACAATGAGCAGTTCTTC	CASSPRHLNNEQFF
-	-	TRBV11-2	TRBJ2-7	TGTGCCAGCAGCCAGACCGTGGGGGGAGGCTACGAGCAGTACTTC	CASSQTVGGGYEQYF
-	-	TRBV19	TRBJ2-7	TGTGCCAGTAGTATAGATTGGGGGTCCTACGAGCAGTACTTC	CASSIDWGSYEQYF
TRBD1	-	TRBV4-1	TRBJ2-5	TGCGCCAGCAGCCAACCCCCCGGGACAGGGGAACAAGAGACCCAGTACTTC	CASSQPPGTGEQETQYF
-	-	TRBV7-9	TRBJ1-1	TGTGCCAGCAGCAACCCGGGACCTCCTACTGAAGCTTTCTTT	CASSNPGPPTEAFF
-	-	TRBV19	TRBJ2-7	TGTGCCAGTAGTGAAGGAGTGTTGGGGTACGAGCAGTACTTC	CASSEGVLGYEQYF
-	-	TRBV9	TRBJ2-7	TGTGCCAGCAGTGACTCGCCGAACGAGCAGTACTTC	CASSDSPNEQYF
-	few	TRBV10-3	TRBJ1-5	TGTGCCATCAGTGTAACGGCAGGCAATCAGCCCCAGCATTTT	CAISVTAGNQPQHF
-	-	TRBV4-3	TRBJ1-1	TGCGCCAGCAGCCCATCGGGAGGGAACACTGAAGCTTTCTTT	CASSPSGGNTEAFF
-	-	TRBV10-3	TRBJ1-5	TGTGCCATCAGTGAGTCCCGGATAAATCAGCCCCAGCATTTT	CAISESRINQPQHF
TRBD1	-	TRBV28	TRBJ2-7	TGTGCCAGCAGTTCCCCCCGGACAGGGGACGTCTCCTACGAGCAGTACTTC	CASSSPRTGDVSYEQYF
-	-	TRBV4-1	TRBJ2-5	TGCGCCAGCAGCCAAGGGGGGAGGTCCTACCAAGAGACCCAGTACTTC	CASSQGGRSYQETQYF
-	-	TRBV4-1	TRBJ1-1	TGCGCCAGCAGCCAAGAGAACAGGCTTAACACTGAAGCTTTCTTT	CASSQENRLNTEAFF
-	medium-sized	TRBV19	TRBJ1-5	TGTGCCAGTAGCCTCAGGGAGGCCAGCAATCAGCCCCAGCATTTT	CASSLREASNQPQHF
-	-	TRBV7-3	TRBJ2-2	TGTGCCAGCAGCTTAAATCACCGGACCGGGGAGCTGTTTTTT	CASSLNHRTGELFF
-	-	TRBV6-6	TRBJ2-2	TGTGCCAGCAGTTACGTGAGCACCGGGGAGCTGTTTTTT	CASSYVSTGELFF
-	-	TRBV19	TRBJ2-3	TGTGCCAGTAGTATTCGACGAAACACAGATACGCAGTATTTT	CASSIRRNTDTQYF
-	-	TRBV28	TRBJ2-3	TGTGCCAGCAGCCTGTCACAGGGTGGCAATACGCAGTATTTT	CASSLSQGGNTQYF
TRBD1	medium-sized	TRBV5-6	TRBJ2-1	TGTGCCAGCAGCTCGACGACAGGGCCGACTGAAATTTCCTACAATGAGCAGTTCTTC	CASSSTTGPTEISYNEQFF
TRBD1	once	TRBV28	TRBJ1-5	TGTGCCGGGGGGGCGAGGGACAGGGAATCCTATAGCAATCAGCCCCAGCATTTT	CAGGARDRESYSNQPQHF
-	-	TRBV9	TRBJ2-6	TGTGCCAGCAGCGTACCAGGATGGTCTGGGGCCAACGTCCTGACTTTC	CASSVPGWSGANVLTF
-	-	TRBV5-6	TRBJ1-1	TGTGCCAGCAGCTTGGACGAGAGTGAAGCTTTCTTT	CASSLDESEAFF
-	-	TRBV7-9	TRBJ1-4	TGTGCCATCACGGGGGCGCGTGAAAAACTGTTTTTT	CAITGAREKLFF
-	-	TRBV7-9	TRBJ1-2	TGTGCCAGCAGCTTATTTGGCAGGATTTTCGGGGGCTACACCTTC	CASSLFGRIFGGYTF
-	-	TRBV19	TRBJ1-3	TGTGCCAGTTGGGTGAGGAACACCATATATTTT	CASWVRNTIYF
TRBD2	-	TRBV6-1	TRBJ2-1	TGTGCCAGCAGTTTCCGGGAGGGTGGCAATGAGCAGTTCTTC	CASSFREGGNEQFF
TRBD2	-	TRBV6-4	TRBJ2-1	TGTGCCAGCAGTGACGGGACTAGCGGGGGCCAGCAGTTCTTC	CASSDGTSGGQQFF
-	-	TRBV10-3	TRBJ2-7	TGTGCCATCAGCGATATTACGGGACGGGCCTACGAGCAGTACTTC	CAISDITGRAYEQYF
-	-	TRBV27	TRBJ2-7	TGTGCCAGCAGTCCCTCCCCCTACGAGCAGTACTTC	CASSPSPYEQYF
-	-	TRBV6-1	TRBJ2-7	TGTGCCAGCAGTGATAGGGAGATTATCCCCTACGAGCAGTACTTC	CASSDREIIPYEQYF
-	medium-sized	TRBV6-6	TRBJ1-5	TGTGCCAGCAAGGGGCTTAATAGCAATCAGCCCCAGCATTTT	CASKGLNSNQPQHF
TRBD2	few	TRBV6-5	TRBJ2-1	TGTGCCAGCAGTTTCCGGGAGGGTGGCAATGAGCAGTTCTTC	CASSFREGGNEQFF
-	-	TRBV6-5	TRBJ2-7	TGTGCCAGCAGGACTAGTAAGAACGAGCAGTACTTC	CASRTSKNEQYF